This passage covers 8 T cell receptor beta chains from one sample sequenced in a study of blood T cell repertoires in COVID-19. Clones were sequenced by immunoSEQ multiplex PCR, and TCRdb holds only the in-frame ones, with some missing. Here the sample spans 200,000 to 300,000 clones, roughly nine tenths being singletons. The specimen sequenced was peripheral blood. These receptors originate from a man between 18 and 35 years old with active or convalescent COVID-19.

V usage is TRBV7-6 and J usage is TRBJ2-1; 9 bases map to TRBD1. Germline CDR1 reads SGHVS; CDR2 reads FNYEAQ. J gave up 8 bases and V 0 bases, and 8 bases lay outside the gene matches. CDR3 length equals 16 residues. The CDR3 DNA is TGTGCCAGCAGCTTAGCGTGGGGGACAGGGTACTATGAGCAGTTCTTC. Protein product: CASSLAWGTGYYEQFF.

The chain links TRBV28 to TRBJ2-4; 8 bases fit TRBD1. V gave up 5 bases and J gave up 0 bases; unmatched junction bases: 3. The CDR3 extends over 15 amino acids. Per the germline V gene, CDR1 is MDHEN and CDR2 is SYDVKM. The CDR3: CASSRQGRAKNIQYF. The CDR3 DNA reads TGTGCCAGCAGTAGACAGGGGAGAGCCAAAAACATTCAGTACTTC. Complete variable domain (other parts from reference TRBV28 and TRBJ2-4): DVKVTQSSRYLVKRTGEKVFLECVQDMDHENMFWYRQDPGLGLRLIYFSYDVKMKEKGDIPEGYSVSREKKERFSLILESASTNQTSMYLCASSRQGRAKNIQYFGAGTRLSVL.

The chain uses TRBV6-6 and TRBJ2-2; 14 nucleotides line up with TRBD2. Germline loops: CDR1 MNHNY, CDR2 SVGAGI (reference sequence). The CDR3 is 19 amino acids. Unmatched junction bases numbered 12, after V lost 5 bases and J lost 4 bases. The CDR3 DNA sequence: TGTGCCAGCAGTCTCGGACTAGCGGGAGGTCTGGTTGGCACCGGGGAGCTGTTTTTT. Residues: CASSLGLAGGLVGTGELFF.

CDR3 protein: CASSIWGGNEKLFF. As DNA, the CDR3 is TGTGCCAGTAGTATCTGGGGCGGTAATGAAAAACTGTTTTTT. This rearrangement joins TRBV19 to TRBJ1-4; TRBD1 might be the D (5 bases). The CDR3 is 14 amino acids. V shed 3 bases and J shed 4 bases, with 9 bases lying between them. Germline lookup yields CDR1 LNHDA and CDR2 SQIVND (reference sequence).

J is TRBJ2-1 and V is TRBV13; TRBD2 matches at 7 bases. Germline V lookup: CDR1 PRHDT, CDR2 FYEKMQ (reference sequence). This CDR3 region has 16 residues. Unmatched junction bases numbered 9, after V lost 5 bases and J lost 2 bases. DNA of the CDR3: TGTGCCAGCAGCGAAAACGCCGGGACTACCTACAATGAGCAGTTCTTC. This codes for CASSENAGTTYNEQFF.

The chain combines TRBV13 with TRBJ2-7, with D possibly matching TRBD2 (6 bases). This CDR3 is 15 amino acids long. Trimming took off 4 bases at V and 1 base at J, with 14 bases between the two ends. Germline lookup yields CDR1 PRHDT and CDR2 FYEKMQ (reference sequence). CDR3: CASSYTGTPSYEQYF. CDR3 DNA sequence: TGTGCCAGCAGCTATACCGGGACTCCTTCCTACGAGCAGTACTTC. Full variable domain (remainder filled in from reference TRBV13 and TRBJ2-7): AAGVIQSPRHLIKEKRETATLKCYPIPRHDTVYWYQQGPGQDPQFLISFYEKMQSDKGSIPDRFSAQQFSDYHSELNMSSLELGDSALYFCASSYTGTPSYEQYFGPGTRLTVT.

This clone was counted many times. This chain connects TRBV6-4 to TRBJ2-7, with 11 bases that match TRBD2. V gave up 3 bases and J gave up 3 bases; unmatched junction bases: 4. The CDR3 runs 15 residues. The V gene's germline CDR1 is MRHNA and CDR2 SNTAGT. CDR3 loop: CASSDPGTSGYEQYF. The CDR3, as DNA: TGTGCCAGCAGTGATCCCGGGACTAGCGGCTACGAGCAGTACTTC.

CDR3 loop: CASSTQLGLAVGNEQFF. DNA of the CDR3: TGTGCCAGTAGTACCCAACTCGGACTAGCGGTGGGGAATGAGCAGTTCTTC. The chain combines TRBV19 with TRBJ2-1; 10 positions match TRBD2. The trim removed 4 bases at V and 7 bases at J, leaving 13 bases unmatched. CDR3 length equals 17 residues. The germline V gene has CDR1 LNHDA and CDR2 SQIVND (reference sequence).